This T cell receptor (beta chain) was sequenced in a study of shared clonotypes between healthy human individuals. Whole-study results and caveats: Researchers sampled only blood; tissue repertoires likely differ.

This CDR3 is 14 amino acids long. Trimming took off 6 bases at V and 3 bases at J, with 14 bases between the two ends. CDR1 and CDR2 from the germline V gene are SGHVS and FNYEAQ. This clone was counted once. As yet, its antigen is unknown. Deep-level assay runs were performed. Authors' analysis steps: ImmunoSEQ only sent back junction sequences with no quality scores, so filtering was done differently. Measured with immunoSEQ multiplex PCR; TCRdb has only the in-frame clones, and not every one. The DNA gave D and trimming, while V, J and clone size come from that table. The sample consists of about 120,000 clones, around 65% of them appearing once. Among the donors, all were Caucasian adults who lived in Nashville, Tennessee.

V is TRBV7-6 and J is TRBJ2-5; the D call may be TRBD1 or TRBD2 (5 bases each). The source is a woman in her 30s in good health. The sample comprised memory CD8+ T cells sorted from blood. Subset of the sample: CD45RO+ cells pooled with CCR7-negative TemRA cells. For the CDR3, the DNA is TGTGCCAGCAGTTCACCGGGGCGCAAAGAGACCCAGTACTTC. This translates into CASSSPGRKETQYF.